This record concerns one T cell receptor beta chain sequence. Its antigen is unknown. This entry comes from a study of OX40 agonist ivuxolimab in advanced cancers. The study's findings and limits: There were also nonresponders showing low normalized T-cell clonal expansion. Clonal expansion by week 6 occurred in CD4+ and CD8+ blood T cells (at 0.1 to 3.0 mg/kg). Mean expanded clone counts were higher in CD8+ than CD4+ T cells.

Exclusion applied to patients with autoimmune disease history or systemic immunosuppression. TCRdb's copy holds only in-frame clones and misses some; the assay was immunoSEQ multiplex PCR. The table has more than 80,000 clones, 85% to 95% seen once. The CDR3 sequence is 13 residues long. CDR1 KGHSH and CDR2 LQKENI come from the germline V gene. V lost 4 bases and J 12 bases, leaving 16 bases between the germline ends. The chain employs TRBV18 and TRBJ1-5; D is unclear. Sequenced here: CD4+ or CD8+ T cells sorted from blood, sampled in a trial of the OX40 agonist ivuxolimab. This receptor was obtained from an adult with an advanced solid tumor such as melanoma, head and neck, liver or kidney cancer. The CDR3 region has the DNA TGTGCCAGCTCACTGGCCCAAGACGGTATCCAGCATTTT. It yields the protein CASSLAQDGIQHF.